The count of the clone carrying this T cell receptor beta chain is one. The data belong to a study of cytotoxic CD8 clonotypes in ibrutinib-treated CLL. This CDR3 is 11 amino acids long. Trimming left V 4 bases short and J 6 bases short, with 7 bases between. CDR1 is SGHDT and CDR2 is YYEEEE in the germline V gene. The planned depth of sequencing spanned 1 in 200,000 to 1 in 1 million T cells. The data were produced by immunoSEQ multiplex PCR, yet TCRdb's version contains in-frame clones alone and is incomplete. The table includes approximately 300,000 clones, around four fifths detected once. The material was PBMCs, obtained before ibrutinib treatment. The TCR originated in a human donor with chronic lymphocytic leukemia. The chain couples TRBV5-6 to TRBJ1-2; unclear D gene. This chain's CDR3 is CASSRRNGYTF. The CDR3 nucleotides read TGTGCCAGCAGCCGACGAAATGGCTACACCTTC. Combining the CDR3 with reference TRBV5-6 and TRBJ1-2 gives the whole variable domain DAGVTQSPTHLIKTRGQQVTLRCSPKSGHDTVSWYQQALGQGPQFIFQYYEEEERQRGNFPDRFSGHQFPNYSSELNVNALLLGDSALYLCASSRRNGYTFGSGTRLTVV.